This note documents a single TCR beta chain sequence. Antigen specificity is unknown. The data belong to a study of human T cells and chemical hapten exposure. Across the whole study: Across its approximately 23 weeks, the study gave patients weekly diphenylcyclopropenone doses to the scalp.

Study findings and constraints: The number of TCRs above 1 in 1000 frequency did not change after DPC sensitization.

Documented time point: patch test 1, 2 weeks after DPC sensitization. Treatment noted: therapeutic diphenylcyclopropenone sensitization with weekly scalp DPC. Alopecia patients between 18 and 70 years old and suitable for DPC were used as donors. The authors' total RNA extraction used unfractionated whole blood. TCRdb reprocessed the RACE reads with MiXCR, giving one entry per CDR3 protein. The sample includes roughly 13,000 distinct CDR3 sequences, about 15% of them seen just once. The CDR3 loop spans 15 amino acids. Germline CDR1 and CDR2: SGHVS and FNYEAQ. With 5 bases removed from V and 4 bases from J, the gap between germline ends came to 17 bases.

The chain couples TRBV7-6 to TRBJ2-5; perhaps D is TRBD1 or TRBD2 (5 bases each). The TCR was taken from a woman aged 30 to 39 with alopecia areata. Some clones in this sample may be carry-over from other donors' samples. The sequencing used whole blood, collected in connection with sensitization to the hapten diphenylcyclopropenone (DPC). This chain's CDR3 is CASSLILGVGETQYF. The CDR3 DNA sequence: TGTGCCAGCAGCCTCATTTTGGGGGTCGGAGAGACCCAGTACTTC.